These 8 T cell receptor beta chains were all obtained from the same sample, sequenced in a study of T cell responses to AZD1222 COVID-19 vaccine. TCRdb's table, derived via immunoSEQ multiplex PCR, lists solely in-frame clones and lacks some. The repertoire includes about 100,000 clones, approximately 89% of them detected once, and approximately 3% sits in the top ten. The sequencing used peripheral blood, collected on day 0 of MenACWY control vaccination. The receptor source for this set is an adult in good health.

The chain recombines TRBV21-1 with TRBJ1-1. TRBV21-1 is assigned pseudogene status. This CDR3 has 15 residues. The CDR3 DNA is TGTGCCAGCAGCAAAGCGCGGGGGTGGAACACTGAAGCTTTCTTT. This sequence encodes CASSKARGWNTEAFF.

V gene TRBV7-3 combines with J gene TRBJ2-5, with 8 positions matching TRBD1. The V gene's germline CDR1 is SGHTA and CDR2 FQGTGA. This CDR3 has 16 amino acids. The J segment lost 3 bases and the V segment lost 1 base, leaving 7 bases of the junction unmatched. CDR3 DNA: TGTGCCAGCAGCTTAAAGATGGACAGGGTGAAAGAGACCCAGTACTTC. It yields the protein CASSLKMDRVKETQYF.

The chain employs TRBV9 and TRBJ1-1; no firm D call. The CDR3 contains 12 residues. Germline-derived CDR1 and CDR2 are SGDLS and YYNGEE. V was trimmed by 3 bases and J by 5 bases, leaving 8 bases between them. For the CDR3, the DNA is TGTGCCAGCAGCGGTACCGGGACTGAAGCTTTCTTT. It encodes CASSGTGTEAFF.

V and J are TRBV30 and TRBJ2-1; no firm D call. The CDR3 is made up of 11 amino acids. Germline V lookup: CDR1 GTSNPN, CDR2 SVGIG (reference sequence). V was shortened by 0 bases and J by 9 bases, with 6 bases between the two germline ends. The CDR3 is CAWSVASEQFF. CDR3 sequence (DNA): TGTGCCTGGAGTGTAGCTAGTGAGCAGTTCTTC.

The table lists this clone with a few counts. The CDR3 here is CASSQTLNSPLHF. The CDR3 nucleotides are TGCGCCAGCAGCCAAACCTTAAATTCACCCCTCCACTTT. The rearrangement links TRBV4-3 to TRBJ1-6; unclear D gene. The V end lost 2 bases, the J end lost 7 bases, and 6 bases lay between the germline ends. Germline V gives CDR1 LGHNA, CDR2 YSLEER. This CDR3 has 13 residues.

CDR3 amino acids: CASSYRQGNEKLFF. In DNA form, the CDR3 reads TGTGCCAGCAGTTATCGACAGGGGAACGAAAAACTGTTTTTT. The V call is TRBV28, the J call TRBJ1-4, with 8 positions matching TRBD1. Per the germline V gene, CDR1 is MDHEN and CDR2 is SYDVKM. The CDR3 is 14 residues long. V lost 4 bases to trimming and J lost 8 bases; unmatched junction nucleotides: 6.

V usage is TRBV25-1 and J usage is TRBJ2-5; 9 bases match TRBD2. This CDR3 spans 16 amino acids. The trim removed 8 bases at V and 1 base at J, leaving 11 bases unmatched. Per the germline V gene, CDR1 is MGHDK and CDR2 is SYGVNS. The CDR3 is CASGLPLAGSQETQYF. The CDR3 DNA sequence: TGTGCCAGCGGCCTACCGCTAGCGGGGAGCCAAGAGACCCAGTACTTC.

The chain couples TRBV27 to TRBJ1-1; TRBD1 might be the D (5 bases). The germline V and J ends were trimmed by 0 bases and 9 bases, with 20 bases remaining between them. Germline loops: CDR1 MNHEY, CDR2 SMNVEV (reference sequence). CDR3 size: 16 residues. The CDR3 protein is CASSLSGSGTTLKAFF. The CDR3 DNA reads as TGTGCCAGCAGTTTATCCGGGTCAGGGACCACCTTGAAAGCTTTCTTT.